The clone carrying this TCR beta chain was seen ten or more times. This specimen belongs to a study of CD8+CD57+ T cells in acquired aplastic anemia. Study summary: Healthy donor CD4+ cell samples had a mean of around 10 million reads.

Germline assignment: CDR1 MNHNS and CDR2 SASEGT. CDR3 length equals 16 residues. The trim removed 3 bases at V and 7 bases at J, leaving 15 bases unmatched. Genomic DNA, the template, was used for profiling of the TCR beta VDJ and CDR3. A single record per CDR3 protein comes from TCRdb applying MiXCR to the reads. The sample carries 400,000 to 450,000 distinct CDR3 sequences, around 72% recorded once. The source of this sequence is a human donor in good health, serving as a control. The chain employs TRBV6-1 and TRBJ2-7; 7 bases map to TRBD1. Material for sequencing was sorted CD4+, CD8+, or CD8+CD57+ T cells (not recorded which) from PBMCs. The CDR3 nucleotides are TGTGCCAGCAGTGAGCAGACAGGGCGAAGCCTGGGGGAGCAGTACTTC. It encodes CASSEQTGRSLGEQYF.